The present TCR beta chain was sequenced within a study of regulatory T cells in long-lasting Graves disease. Libraries of TCR beta came from iRepertoire HTBI primers plus Arm-PCR of CDR3 regions. In TCRdb, the multiplex PCR reads were re-called with MiXCR into one record per CDR3 protein. The sample lists about 350,000 distinct CDR3 sequences, 16% occurring once. As to time point: newly diagnosed GD, antithyroid drugs for less than 3 months. RNA from PBMCs was the source of the TCR library. The CDR3 length is 16 residues. Germline V gene lookup returns CDR1 SGHTA and CDR2 FQGNSA. Separately, the same data were catalogued under a study of T cells in Graves' hyperthyroidism and ophthalmopathy.

The sample in question was peripheral blood mononuclear cells (PBMCs), obtained at new diagnosis, from a patient treated with antithyroid drugs. This clonotype was sampled from a man aged 35-49 years with Graves disease. This rearrangement joins TRBV7-2 to TRBJ2-3; the D gene is possibly TRBD2 (5 bases). With the DNA end fitting TRBJ2-7 better, the J assignment may be wrong. CDR3 sequence reads: CASSLASGLGDYEQYF. CDR3 DNA: TGTGCCAGCAGCTTAGCCTCGGGTCTCGGGGACTACGAGCAGTACTTC.